These 20 T cell receptor beta chains were sequenced from one sample in a study of human versus mouse CDR3 diversity and MHC coevolution. Data came from immunoSEQ multiplex PCR; TCRdb stores just in-frame clones and leaves some out. Here the sample spans about 60,000 clones, 85% to 95% being singletons. The sequenced sample was naive CD4+ T cells from blood. Subset noted: CD45RO-negative CD62L-positive naive CD4 T cells. The receptors were sampled from a person aged 55 to 69 in good health.

The chain employs TRBV30 and TRBJ1-2; 9 bases agree with TRBD1. V was clipped by 1 base and J by 2 bases; unmatched bases: 8. CDR1 GTSNPN and CDR2 SVGIG come from the germline V gene (reference sequence). CDR3 length equals 16 residues. The CDR3 loop reads CAWSDYRGLENYGYTF. The CDR3 coding sequence is TGTGCCTGGAGTGATTACAGGGGGCTGGAAAACTATGGCTACACCTTC.

This chain links TRBV19 with TRBJ2-1; D perhaps matches TRBD1 (7 bases). The CDR3 has 17 amino acids. CDR1 is LNHDA and CDR2 is SQIVND in the germline V gene (reference sequence). The V end lost 2 bases, the J end lost 0 bases, and 14 bases lay between the germline ends. Here the CDR3 reads CASSIRGRGSSYNEQFF. The CDR3 coding sequence is TGTGCCAGTAGTATAAGGGGGCGGGGTAGCTCCTACAATGAGCAGTTCTTC.

V is TRBV5-4 and J is TRBJ1-5, with 7 bases matching TRBD1. Per the germline V gene, CDR1 is SGHNT and CDR2 is YYREEE (reference sequence). V lost 3 bases and J lost 7; bases outside the gene matches: 10. CDR3 size: 15 residues. CDR3 protein: CASSSLEGANQPQHF. The CDR3 coding sequence is TGTGCCAGCAGCTCACTCGAGGGGGCTAACCAGCCCCAGCATTTT.

Only one count was recorded for this clone. The V gene is TRBV11-2, the J gene TRBJ1-5, with a tentative D call TRBD1 (5 bases). The CDR3 length is 13 residues. Germline CDR1 is SGHAT and CDR2 is FQNNGV. V shed 0 bases and J shed 6 bases, with 6 bases lying between them. The CDR3 nucleotides are TGTGCCAGCAGCTTAGAGGGGGGTCAGCCCCAGCATTTT. Translation gives CASSLEGGQPQHF.

This chain links TRBV29-1 with TRBJ1-5; D possibly corresponds to TRBD1 (6 bases). Germline values: CDR1 SQVTM, CDR2 ANQGSEA. Trimming removed 4 bases from V and 2 bases from J, with 9 bases in between. The CDR3 spans 13 residues. The CDR3 reads CSVAGDGNQPQHF. The CDR3 DNA is TGCAGCGTTGCAGGGGATGGCAATCAGCCCCAGCATTTT.

The chain carries TRBV5-4 and TRBJ2-7; perhaps TRBD2 as D (6 bases). CDR1 is SGHNT and CDR2 is YYREEE in the germline V gene (reference sequence). The CDR3 is made up of 16 amino acids. Trimming pared 4 bases from V and 3 bases from J, leaving 20 bases between. The CDR3 region is CASSRGGTEALYEQYF. CDR3 DNA: TGTGCCAGCAGCCGAGGAGGGACCGAAGCACTCTACGAGCAGTACTTC. The full variable domain, in which reference TRBV5-4 and TRBJ2-7 provide the parts outside the CDR3, is ETGVTQSPTHLIKTRGQQVTLRCSSQSGHNTVSWYQQALGQGPQFIFQYYREEENGRGNFPPRFSGLQFPNYSSELNVNALELDDSALYLCASSRGGTEALYEQYFGPGTRLTVT.

The rearrangement uses TRBV25-1 and TRBJ2-2; TRBD2 matches at 7 bases. This CDR3 region has 14 residues. Germline V gives CDR1 MGHDK, CDR2 SYGVNS. The J segment lost 1 base and the V segment lost 4 bases, leaving 0 bases of the junction unmatched. The CDR3, as DNA: TGTGCCAGCAGTGGCGGGAGGAACACCGGGGAGCTGTTTTTT. Translation: CASSGGRNTGELFF.

V gene TRBV5-1 combines with J gene TRBJ1-3, with 8 bases identical to TRBD1. V dropped 4 bases and J dropped 2; count of bases not matched to a gene: 5. CDR3 size: 15 residues. The germline V gene encodes CDR1 SGHRS and CDR2 YFSETQ. The CDR3: CASSGSTGAGNTIYF. CDR3 DNA: TGCGCCAGCAGCGGCTCGACAGGGGCTGGAAACACCATATATTTT.

The chain has TRBV7-8 and TRBJ2-2; D is ambiguous. Germline values: CDR1 SGHVS, CDR2 FQNEAQ. V lost 5 bases, J lost 8 bases, and 18 bases lay in between. The length of the CDR3 is 15 residues. For the CDR3, the DNA is TGTGCCAGCAGCCATATTTCCTCTACTTCGGGGGAGCTGTTTTTT. Translation gives CASSHISSTSGELFF.

V usage is TRBV19 and J usage is TRBJ2-1; 12 nucleotides align to TRBD2. V shed 8 bases and J 9 bases; nucleotides not matched to a gene: 8. CDR3 length: 14 amino acids. Germline CDR1 LNHDA, CDR2 SQIVND (reference sequence). CDR3 residues: CASSDGLAGSEQFF. In nucleotides, the CDR3 is TGTGCCAGTTCTGACGGACTAGCGGGGAGTGAGCAGTTCTTC.

This chain connects TRBV15 to TRBJ2-7; a possible D gene is TRBD1 (6 bases). Germline V lookup: CDR1 LNHNV, CDR2 YYDKDF (reference sequence). The CDR3 consists of 15 residues. With 3 bases removed from V and 5 bases from J, the gap between germline ends came to 17 bases. The CDR3, as DNA: TGTGCCACCAGCAGGGTTTCAGGGGCCGTCGACGAGCAGTACTTC. Protein sequence: CATSRVSGAVDEQYF.

This chain uses TRBV30 with TRBJ2-1; D uncertain. The germline CDR1 and CDR2 sequences are GTSNPN and SVGIG (reference sequence). This CDR3 is 15 amino acids long. V was pared by 2 bases and J by 5 bases, with 16 bases between. CDR3 in DNA: TGTGCCTGGAGTATCCCCACCGCTCGGGACAATGAGCAGTTCTTC. Translation: CAWSIPTARDNEQFF.

This clone was recorded a few times. This sequence joins TRBV7-8 and TRBJ1-2; no definite D call. V lost 1 base and J lost 7, with 7 bases in between. CDR1 is SGHVS, CDR2 FQNEAQ, per germline. This CDR3 is 12 amino acids long. The CDR3 DNA is TGTGCCAGCAGCTTAGGCGGTGCTGGCTACACCTTC. It translates to CASSLGGAGYTF.

The V gene is TRBV5-4, the J gene TRBJ2-3, with 8 bases lining up with TRBD2. Trimming removed 4 bases from V and 1 base from J; junction bases left unmatched: 8. Germline loops: CDR1 SGHNT, CDR2 YYREEE (reference sequence). The CDR3 length is 16 residues. The chain's CDR3 is CASSPQKTSGTDTQYF. The DNA for the CDR3 is TGTGCCAGCAGCCCGCAAAAGACTAGCGGCACAGATACGCAGTATTTT.

The chain employs TRBV10-3 and TRBJ2-1, with 9 bases matching TRBD2. V trimming: 4 bases; J trimming: 9 bases; junction bases outside the gene matches: 10. Germline values: CDR1 ENHRY, CDR2 SYGVKD. CDR3 length: 15 amino acids. CDR3 amino acids: CAISGPGAGGLEQFF. In DNA form, the CDR3 reads TGTGCCATCAGTGGTCCGGGCGCGGGAGGGCTTGAGCAGTTCTTC.

The chain uses TRBV19 and TRBJ2-2, with D possibly matching TRBD2 (6 bases). Germline V lookup: CDR1 LNHDA, CDR2 SQIVND (reference sequence). The CDR3 is 15 residues long. Trimming pared 7 bases from V and 3 bases from J, leaving 15 bases between. The CDR3 nucleotides are TGTGCCAGTAAGTTCCAGCGGGCGGACACCGGGGAGCTGTTTTTT. This codes for CASKFQRADTGELFF.

This chain uses TRBV5-1 with TRBJ2-7; D not certain. Trimming took 0 bases from V and 0 from J, leaving 10 bases between them. The CDR3 consists of 15 residues. Germline V lookup: CDR1 SGHRS, CDR2 YFSETQ. CDR3 region: CASSLVFYGSYEQYF. Written as DNA, the CDR3 is TGCGCCAGCAGCTTGGTGTTTTACGGCTCCTACGAGCAGTACTTC.

The gene calls are TRBV7-2 and TRBJ2-2; 8 bases align to TRBD1. The germline V gene has CDR1 SGHTA and CDR2 FQGNSA. There are 13 residues in the CDR3. Losses at the gene ends were 6 bases for V and 5 bases for J; bases not matched to a gene: 2. The CDR3 nucleotides are TGTGCCAGCAGAAGGACAGGGACCGGGGAGCTGTTTTTT. Translating gives CASRRTGTGELFF.

The chain has TRBV6-5 and TRBJ2-5; the D gene is possibly TRBD2 (5 bases). Germline-derived CDR1 and CDR2 are MNHEY and SVGAGI. CDR3 length equals 13 residues. Trimming pared 7 bases from V and 5 bases from J, leaving 14 bases between. The CDR3 protein is CASTYGPGETQYF. As DNA, the CDR3 is TGTGCCAGCACCTACGGGCCGGGGGAGACCCAGTACTTC.

The rearrangement joins TRBV7-3 to TRBJ2-2; unclear D gene. Trimming took 5 bases from V and 3 from J, leaving 10 bases between them. The CDR3 runs to 14 residues. Per the germline V gene, CDR1 is SGHTA and CDR2 is FQGTGA. CDR3 sequence: CASSMPSYTGELFF. The CDR3 bases are TGTGCCAGCAGCATGCCTAGTTACACCGGGGAGCTGTTTTTT.